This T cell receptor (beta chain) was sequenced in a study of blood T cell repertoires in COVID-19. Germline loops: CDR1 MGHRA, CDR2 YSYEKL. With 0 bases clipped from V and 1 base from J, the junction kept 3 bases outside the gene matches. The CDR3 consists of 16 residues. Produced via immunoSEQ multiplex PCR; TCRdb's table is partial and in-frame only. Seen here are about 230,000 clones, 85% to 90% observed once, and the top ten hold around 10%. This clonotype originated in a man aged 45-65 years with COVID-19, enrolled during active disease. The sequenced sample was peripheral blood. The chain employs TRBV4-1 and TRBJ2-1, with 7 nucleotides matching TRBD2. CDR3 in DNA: TGCGCCAGCAGCCAAGAAGGGCGGGGGTCCTACAATGAGCAGTTCTTC. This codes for CASSQEGRGSYNEQFF.